Below, one T cell receptor beta chain is given with its context. The antigen is unknown. At one of its ends the junction is not consistent with the germline gene, which may arise from a read error. This record belongs to a study of blood T cells in healthy people across ages. Broader study findings: Roughly linearly, TCR beta diversity per million T cells fell as age increased.

For every donor, a draw yielded 9.5 to 10 milliliters of peripheral blood. Extraction of total RNA produced a minimum of 5.5 micrograms from each sample. A second PCR of 7 to 11 cycles used a sample-barcoded 5' primer and a J-beta primer mix. TCRdb processed the 5' RACE reads anew with MiXCR; each CDR3 protein has one entry. This repertoire shows hundreds of thousands of distinct CDR3 sequences, approximately 40% found once; its top ten account for approximately 31%. This CDR3 is 15 amino acids long. Per the germline V gene, CDR1 is ENHRY and CDR2 is SYGVKD. The sample comprised blood. This receptor was obtained from a man older than 75 in good health. This sequence joins TRBV10-3 and TRBJ2-1; 7 bases fit TRBD1. CDR3 sequence (DNA): TGTGCCGTTTCCCAGGGACAGAAGAACTACGATGAGCAGTTCTTC. This translates into CAVSQGQKNYDEQFF.